This TCR beta chain was sequenced for a study of cytomegalovirus exposure and HLA in healthy donors. General study points: A later analysis linked a missense DCLRE1C variant to TCR beta V- and J-gene trimming. The study reported that TCR beta sequences accurately predicted HLA-A and HLA-B alleles in most subjects. There were several of the most significant clusters that appeared linked to common viral pathogens in a later analysis.

Donors showed nominal health when sampled, although they likely had unrecorded immune exposures. In this sample, this clone turned up a few times. Its antigen is still unknown. The ends were cut back, 6 bases at V and 8 bases at J, with 11 bases in the middle. The CDR3 consists of 12 residues. Germline V gene sequence: CDR1 MDHEN, CDR2 SYDVKM. PCR employed 60 Vbeta and 13 Jbeta primers. Assay used: immunoSEQ multiplex PCR; TCRdb lists only in-frame clones, some missing. The sample has about 170,000 clones, just under 80% seen once. The chain combines TRBV28 with TRBJ2-1; possibly TRBD1 for D (5 bases). Material: PBMCs. The TCR was taken from a woman in her 50s in good health and CMV-seropositive. CDR3 region: CASSPDSDEQFF. The CDR3 DNA sequence: TGTGCCAGCAGCCCCGACAGCGATGAGCAGTTCTTC.